This T cell receptor beta chain was captured in a study of technical replicates of blood from several donors. The V end lost 0 bases, the J end lost 6 bases, and 6 bases lay between the germline ends. This CDR3 is 13 amino acids long. CDR1 is MNHNY and CDR2 is SVGAGI in the germline V gene (reference sequence). Generated by immunoSEQ multiplex PCR, the TCRdb table keeps only in-frame clones and is missing some. The table has approximately 82,000 clones, nearly 96% seen once; the top ten hold about 0.36%. V usage is TRBV6-6 and J usage is TRBJ2-1, with no clear D. This receptor was obtained from a human donor in good health. Material: T cells isolated from PBMCs. CDR3 coding DNA: TGTGCCAGCAGTTACTCGAGTATCAATGAGCAGTTCTTC. Encoded protein: CASSYSSINEQFF.